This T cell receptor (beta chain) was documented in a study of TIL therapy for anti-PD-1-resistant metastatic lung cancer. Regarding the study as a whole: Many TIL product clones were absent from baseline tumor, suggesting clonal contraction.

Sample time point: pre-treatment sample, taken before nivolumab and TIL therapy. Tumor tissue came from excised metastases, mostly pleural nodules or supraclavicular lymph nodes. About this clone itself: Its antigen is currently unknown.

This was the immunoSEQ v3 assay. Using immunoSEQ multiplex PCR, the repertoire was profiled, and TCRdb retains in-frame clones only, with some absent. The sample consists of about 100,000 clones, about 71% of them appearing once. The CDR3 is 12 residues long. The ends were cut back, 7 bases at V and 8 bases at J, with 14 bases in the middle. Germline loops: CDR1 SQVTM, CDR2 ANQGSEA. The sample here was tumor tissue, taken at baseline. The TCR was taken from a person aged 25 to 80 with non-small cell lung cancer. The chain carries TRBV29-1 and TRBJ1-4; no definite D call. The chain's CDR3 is CSAVPPGEKLFF. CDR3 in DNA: TGCAGCGCCGTTCCCCCCGGGGAAAAACTGTTTTTT. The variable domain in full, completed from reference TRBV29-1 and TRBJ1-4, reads SAVISQKPSRDICQRGTSLTIQCQVDSQVTMMFWYRQQPGQSLTLIATANQGSEATYESGFVIDKFPISRPNLTFSTLTVSNMSPEDSSIYLCSAVPPGEKLFFGSGTQLSVL.